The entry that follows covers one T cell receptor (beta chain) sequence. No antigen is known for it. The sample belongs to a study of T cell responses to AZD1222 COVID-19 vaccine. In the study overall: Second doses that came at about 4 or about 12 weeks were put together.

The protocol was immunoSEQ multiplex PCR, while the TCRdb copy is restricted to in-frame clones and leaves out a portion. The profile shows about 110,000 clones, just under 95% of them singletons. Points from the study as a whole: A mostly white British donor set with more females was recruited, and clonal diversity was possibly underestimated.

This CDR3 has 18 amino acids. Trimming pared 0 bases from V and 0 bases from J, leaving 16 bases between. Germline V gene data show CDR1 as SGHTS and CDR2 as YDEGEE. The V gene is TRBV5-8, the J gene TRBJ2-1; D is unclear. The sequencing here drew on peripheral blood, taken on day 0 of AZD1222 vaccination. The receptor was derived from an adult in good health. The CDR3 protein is CASSLVMMTLNSYNEQFF. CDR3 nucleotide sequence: TGTGCCAGCAGCTTGGTGATGATGACCCTTAACTCCTACAATGAGCAGTTCTTC.